The 5 T cell receptor beta chains presented below share a single source sample, sequenced in a study of blood T cell repertoires in COVID-19. Assay used: immunoSEQ multiplex PCR; TCRdb lists only in-frame clones, some missing. The data hold some 200,000 clones, with more than 80% observed a single time. The sequenced sample consisted of peripheral blood. The receptors were gathered from a woman aged 40 to 50 with COVID-19, enrolled during active disease.

A few counts support this clone. This chain uses TRBV3-1 (or the pseudogene TRBV3-2) with TRBJ1-5; 8 bases map to TRBD1. V was pared by 0 bases and J by 6 bases, with 4 bases of the junction left unmatched. CDR1 is LGHDT and CDR2 is YNNKEL in the germline V gene (reference sequence). The CDR3 runs to 15 residues. In nucleotides, the CDR3 is TGTGCCAGCAGCCAAGACGGACAGGGCGGTCAGCCCCAGCATTTT. Translation gives CASSQDGQGGQPQHF.

The rearrangement uses TRBV3-1 (or the pseudogene TRBV3-2) and TRBJ1-1, with 8 bases lining up with TRBD1. The germline gives CDR1 LGHDT, CDR2 YNNKEL (reference sequence). The CDR3 is made up of 16 amino acids. After removal of 3 bases from V and 5 bases from J, the junction contained 11 bases not matched to a gene. The DNA of the CDR3 is TGTGCCAGCAGCCACCCAGGACAGGGATCGGGGACTGAAGCTTTCTTT. This encodes CASSHPGQGSGTEAFF.

The genes are TRBV2 and TRBJ2-3, with 12 bases aligning to TRBD2. The CDR3 runs to 15 residues. After removal of 9 bases from V and 6 bases from J, the junction contained 10 bases not matched to a gene. Germline V CDR1 and CDR2: SNHLY, FYNNEI. The CDR3, as DNA: TGTGCCAGTTCCAGACTAGCGGGGGCCGGTGATACGCAGTATTTT. It specifies CASSRLAGAGDTQYF. Full variable domain (missing parts from reference TRBV2 and TRBJ2-3): EPEVTQTPSHQVTQMGQEVILRCVPISNHLYFYWYRQILGQKVEFLVSFYNNEISEKSEIFDDQFSVERPDGSNFTLKIRSTKLEDSAMYFCASSRLAGAGDTQYFGPGTRLTVL.

The chain employs TRBV28 and TRBJ2-3; D gene uncertain. V gave up 6 bases and J gave up 3 bases, with 10 bases separating them. The CDR3 totals 13 residues. Germline CDR1 and CDR2: MDHEN and SYDVKM. CDR3: CASSTLPTDTQYF. The CDR3 DNA reads as TGTGCCAGCAGCACCCTACCGACAGATACGCAGTATTTT. The full variable domain, in which reference TRBV28 and TRBJ2-3 provide the parts outside the CDR3, is DVKVTQSSRYLVKRTGEKVFLECVQDMDHENMFWYRQDPGLGLRLIYFSYDVKMKEKGDIPEGYSVSREKKERFSLILESASTNQTSMYLCASSTLPTDTQYFGPGTRLTVL.

This chain uses TRBV19 with TRBJ2-2; 7 nucleotides line up with TRBD2. V dropped 3 bases and J dropped 1; count of bases not matched to a gene: 8. CDR3 length: 17 residues. CDR1 is LNHDA and CDR2 is SQIVND in the germline V gene (reference sequence). The CDR3 reads CASSIPYRGRNTGELFF. CDR3 coding DNA: TGTGCCAGTAGTATCCCGTACCGCGGGAGGAACACCGGGGAGCTGTTTTTT. The entire variable domain, with the rest obtained from reference TRBV19 and TRBJ2-2, is as follows: DGGITQSPKYLFRKEGQNVTLSCEQNLNHDAMYWYRQDPGQGLRLIYYSQIVNDFQKGDIAEGYSVSREKKESFPLTVTSAQKNPTAFYLCASSIPYRGRNTGELFFGEGSRLTVL.